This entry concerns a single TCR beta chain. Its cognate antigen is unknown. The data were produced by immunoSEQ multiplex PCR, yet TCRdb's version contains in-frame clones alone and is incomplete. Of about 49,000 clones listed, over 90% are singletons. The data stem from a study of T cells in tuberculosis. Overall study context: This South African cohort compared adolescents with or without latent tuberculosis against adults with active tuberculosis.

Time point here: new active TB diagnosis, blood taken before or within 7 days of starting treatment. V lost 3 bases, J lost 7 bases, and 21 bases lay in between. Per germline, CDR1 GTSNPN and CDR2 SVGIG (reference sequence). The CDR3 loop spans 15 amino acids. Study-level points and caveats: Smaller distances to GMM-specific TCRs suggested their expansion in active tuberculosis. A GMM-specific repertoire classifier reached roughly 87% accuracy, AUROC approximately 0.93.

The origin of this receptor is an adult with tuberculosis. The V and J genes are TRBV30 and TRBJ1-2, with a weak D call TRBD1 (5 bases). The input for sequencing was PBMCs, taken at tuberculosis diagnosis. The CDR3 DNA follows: TGTGCCTGGAGCGCCGGGGGACCGGTAGGAGGTGGCTACACCTTC. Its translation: CAWSAGGPVGGGYTF.